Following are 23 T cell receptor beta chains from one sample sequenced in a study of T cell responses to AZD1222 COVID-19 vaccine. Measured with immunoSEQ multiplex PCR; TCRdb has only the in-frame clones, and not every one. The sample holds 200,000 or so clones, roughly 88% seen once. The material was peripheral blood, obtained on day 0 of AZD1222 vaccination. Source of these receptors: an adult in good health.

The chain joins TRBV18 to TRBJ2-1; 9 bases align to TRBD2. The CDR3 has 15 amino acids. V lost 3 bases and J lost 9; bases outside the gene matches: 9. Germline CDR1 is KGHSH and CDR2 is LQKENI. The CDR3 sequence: CASSPPSGILSEQFF. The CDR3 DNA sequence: TGTGCCAGCTCACCGCCTAGCGGGATCCTAAGTGAGCAGTTCTTC. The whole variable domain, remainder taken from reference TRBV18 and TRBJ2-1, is NAGVMQNPRHLVRRRGQEARLRCSPMKGHSHVYWYRQLPEEGLKFMVYLQKENIIDESGMPKERFSAEFPKEGPSILRIQQVVRGDSAAYFCASSPPSGILSEQFFGPGTRLTVL.

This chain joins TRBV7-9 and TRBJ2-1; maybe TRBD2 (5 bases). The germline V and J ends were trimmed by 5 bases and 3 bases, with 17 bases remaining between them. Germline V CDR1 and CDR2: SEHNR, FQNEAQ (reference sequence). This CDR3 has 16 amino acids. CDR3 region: CASSHTTGNRYNEQFF. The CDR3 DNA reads TGTGCCAGCAGCCATACAACCGGGAACCGCTACAATGAGCAGTTCTTC.

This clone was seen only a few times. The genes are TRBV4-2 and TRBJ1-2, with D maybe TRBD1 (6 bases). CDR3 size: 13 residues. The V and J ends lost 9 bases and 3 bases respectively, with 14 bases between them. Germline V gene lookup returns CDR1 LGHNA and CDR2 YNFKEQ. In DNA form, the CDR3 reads TGTGCCAGTAGGGGGGGGAAGGACTATGGCTACACCTTC. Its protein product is CASRGGKDYGYTF.

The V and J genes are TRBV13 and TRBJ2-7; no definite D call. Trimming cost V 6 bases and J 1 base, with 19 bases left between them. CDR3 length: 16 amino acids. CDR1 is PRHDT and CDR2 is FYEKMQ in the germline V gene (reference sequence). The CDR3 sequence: CASSRGRPDESYEQYF. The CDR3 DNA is TGTGCCAGCAGTAGAGGACGGCCAGACGAATCCTACGAGCAGTACTTC.

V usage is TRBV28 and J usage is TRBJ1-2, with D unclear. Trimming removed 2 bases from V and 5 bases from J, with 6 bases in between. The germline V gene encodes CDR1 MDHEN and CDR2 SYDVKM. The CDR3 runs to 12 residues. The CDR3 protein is CASSLTEYGYTF. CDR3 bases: TGTGCCAGCAGTTTAACGGAATATGGCTACACCTTC.

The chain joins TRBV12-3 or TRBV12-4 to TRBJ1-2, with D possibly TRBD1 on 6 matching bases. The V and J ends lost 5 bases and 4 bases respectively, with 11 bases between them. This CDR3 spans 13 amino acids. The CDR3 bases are TGTGCCAGCAGTACAACAGGGCTCTATGGCTACACCTTC. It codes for CASSTTGLYGYTF.

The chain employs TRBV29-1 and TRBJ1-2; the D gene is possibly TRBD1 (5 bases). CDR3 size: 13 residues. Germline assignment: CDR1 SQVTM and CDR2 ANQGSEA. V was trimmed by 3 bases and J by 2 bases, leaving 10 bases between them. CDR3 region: CSVDVRQNYGYTF. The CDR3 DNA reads TGCAGCGTTGATGTTAGACAGAACTATGGCTACACCTTC.

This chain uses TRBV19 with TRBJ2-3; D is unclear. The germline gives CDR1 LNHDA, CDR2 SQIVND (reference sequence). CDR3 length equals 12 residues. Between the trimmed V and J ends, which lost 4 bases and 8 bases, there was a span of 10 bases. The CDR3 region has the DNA TGTGCCAGTAGTACCGACTGGGGTACGCAGTATTTT. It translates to CASSTDWGTQYF. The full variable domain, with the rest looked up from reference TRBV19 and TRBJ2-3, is DGGITQSPKYLFRKEGQNVTLSCEQNLNHDAMYWYRQDPGQGLRLIYYSQIVNDFQKGDIAEGYSVSREKKESFPLTVTSAQKNPTAFYLCASSTDWGTQYFGPGTRLTVL.

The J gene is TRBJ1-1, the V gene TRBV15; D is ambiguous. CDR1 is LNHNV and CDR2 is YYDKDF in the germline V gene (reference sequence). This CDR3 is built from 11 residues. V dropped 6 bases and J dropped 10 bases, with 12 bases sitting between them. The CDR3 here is CATRQEVRAFF. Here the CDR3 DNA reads TGTGCCACCAGGCAGGAAGTTAGAGCTTTCTTT.

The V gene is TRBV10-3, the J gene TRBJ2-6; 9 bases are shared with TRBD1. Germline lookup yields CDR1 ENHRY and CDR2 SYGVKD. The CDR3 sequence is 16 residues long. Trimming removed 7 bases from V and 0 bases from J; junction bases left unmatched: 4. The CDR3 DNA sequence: TGTGCCATCACCGGACAGGGGAACTCTGGGGCCAACGTCCTGACTTTC. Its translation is CAITGQGNSGANVLTF.

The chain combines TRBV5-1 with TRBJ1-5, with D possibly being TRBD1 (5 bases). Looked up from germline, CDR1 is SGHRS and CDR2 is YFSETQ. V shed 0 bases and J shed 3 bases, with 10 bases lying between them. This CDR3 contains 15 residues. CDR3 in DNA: TGCGCCAGCAGCTTGGATGGCAGGGACAATCAGCCCCAGCATTTT. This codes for CASSLDGRDNQPQHF.

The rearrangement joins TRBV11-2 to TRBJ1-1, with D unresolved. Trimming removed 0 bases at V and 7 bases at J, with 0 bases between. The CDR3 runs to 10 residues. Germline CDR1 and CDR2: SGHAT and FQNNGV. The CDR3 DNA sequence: TGTGCCAGCAGCTTAGATGAAGCTTTCTTT. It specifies CASSLDEAFF.

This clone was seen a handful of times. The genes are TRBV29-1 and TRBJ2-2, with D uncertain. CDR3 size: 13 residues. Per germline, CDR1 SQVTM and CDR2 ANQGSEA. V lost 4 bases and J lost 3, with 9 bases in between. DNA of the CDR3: TGCAGCGTTGGCCAGAGATACACCGGGGAGCTGTTTTTT. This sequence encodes CSVGQRYTGELFF.

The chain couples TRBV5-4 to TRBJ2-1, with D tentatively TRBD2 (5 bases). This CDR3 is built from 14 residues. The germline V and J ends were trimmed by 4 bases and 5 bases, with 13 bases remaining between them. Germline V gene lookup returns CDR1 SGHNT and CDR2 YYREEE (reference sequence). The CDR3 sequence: CASSVVSGNNEQFF. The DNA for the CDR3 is TGTGCCAGCAGCGTGGTTTCCGGGAACAATGAGCAGTTCTTC.

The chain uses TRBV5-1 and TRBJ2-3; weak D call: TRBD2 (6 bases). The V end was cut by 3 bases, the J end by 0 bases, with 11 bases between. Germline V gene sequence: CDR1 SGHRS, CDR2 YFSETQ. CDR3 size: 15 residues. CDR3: CASSSSGDSTDTQYF. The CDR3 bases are TGCGCCAGCAGCTCTTCGGGAGATAGCACAGATACGCAGTATTTT.

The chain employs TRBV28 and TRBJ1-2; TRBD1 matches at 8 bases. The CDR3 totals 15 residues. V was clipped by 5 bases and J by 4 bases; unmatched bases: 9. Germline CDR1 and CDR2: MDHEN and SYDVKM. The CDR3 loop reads CASSIGTGTFYGYTF. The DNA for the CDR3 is TGTGCCAGCAGTATCGGGACAGGTACCTTCTATGGCTACACCTTC.

This CDR3 reads CASTVGPSDYGYTF. DNA of the CDR3: TGTGCCAGCACTGTGGGGCCGTCTGATTATGGCTACACCTTC. This sequence joins TRBV5-6 and TRBJ1-2, with D maybe TRBD1 (5 bases). V gave up 6 bases and J gave up 5 bases, with 17 bases separating them. The CDR3 totals 14 residues. Germline assignment: CDR1 SGHDT and CDR2 YYEEEE.

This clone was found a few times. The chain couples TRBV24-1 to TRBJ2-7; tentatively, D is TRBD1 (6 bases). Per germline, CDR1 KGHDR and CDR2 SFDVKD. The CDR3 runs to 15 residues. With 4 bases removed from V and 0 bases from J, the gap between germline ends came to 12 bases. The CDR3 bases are TGTGCCACCAGTGAACGGACAGCGTACTCCTACGAGCAGTACTTC. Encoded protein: CATSERTAYSYEQYF.

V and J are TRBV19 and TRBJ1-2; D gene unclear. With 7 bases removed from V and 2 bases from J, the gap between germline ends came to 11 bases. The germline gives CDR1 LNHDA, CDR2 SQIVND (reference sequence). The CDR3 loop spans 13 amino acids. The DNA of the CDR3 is TGTGCCAGTAACCTCGGGGTGAACTATGGCTACACCTTC. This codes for CASNLGVNYGYTF.

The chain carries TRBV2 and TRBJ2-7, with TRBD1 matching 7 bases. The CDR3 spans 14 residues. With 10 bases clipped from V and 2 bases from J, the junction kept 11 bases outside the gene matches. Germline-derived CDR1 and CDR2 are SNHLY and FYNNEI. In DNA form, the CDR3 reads TGTGCCACCAACCCATGGGACAGTCCCTACGAGCAGTACTTC. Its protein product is CATNPWDSPYEQYF.

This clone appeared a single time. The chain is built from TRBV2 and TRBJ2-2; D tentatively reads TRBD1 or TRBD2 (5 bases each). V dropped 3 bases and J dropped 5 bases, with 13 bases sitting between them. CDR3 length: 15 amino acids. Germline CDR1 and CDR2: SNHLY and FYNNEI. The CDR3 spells CASSESAEGTGELFF. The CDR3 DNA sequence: TGTGCCAGCAGTGAGTCGGCCGAGGGGACCGGGGAGCTGTTTTTT.

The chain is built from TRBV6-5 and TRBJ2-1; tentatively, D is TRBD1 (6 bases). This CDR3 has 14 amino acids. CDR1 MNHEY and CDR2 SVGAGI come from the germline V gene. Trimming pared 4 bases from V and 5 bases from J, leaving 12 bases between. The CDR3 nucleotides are TGTGCCAGCAGTTCCAGGGGTTCGGACAATGAGCAGTTCTTC. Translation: CASSSRGSDNEQFF.

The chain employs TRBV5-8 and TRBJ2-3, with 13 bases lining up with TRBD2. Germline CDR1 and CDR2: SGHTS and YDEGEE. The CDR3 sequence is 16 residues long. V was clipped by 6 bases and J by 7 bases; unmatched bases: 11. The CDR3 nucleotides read TGTGCCAGCACCATCGGGACTAGCGGGGCAGCATATACGCAGTATTTT. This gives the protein CASTIGTSGAAYTQYF.